This TCR beta chain came from a study of glioma-infiltrating T cells. This clonotype was seen a handful of times. Using RNA template, CDR3s of TCR alpha and beta were amplified with iRepertoire arm-PCR. MiXCR, applied by TCRdb to the multiplex PCR reads, yields one record per CDR3 protein. The data show under 150,000 distinct CDR3 sequences, about two fifths seen once. Trimming shortened V by 5 bases and J by 15 bases, and 17 bases separated the two germline ends. The length of the CDR3 is 12 residues. Germline CDR1 reads MNHEY; CDR2 reads SMNVEV (reference sequence). The material sequenced was glioma tissue, nonneoplastic brain tissue, or PBMCs (not recorded which). The source of this sequence is a human donor with low-grade glioma or glioblastoma, undergoing nonglioma brain surgery, or in good health (not recorded which). The chain employs TRBV27 and TRBJ2-1; D ambiguous. The CDR3 loop reads CASSVHGSRRFF. DNA for the CDR3: TGTGCCAGCAGTGTTCACGGGTCCCGGAGGTTCTTC.